These 29 T cell receptor beta chains were sequenced from one sample in a study of blood T cell repertoires in COVID-19. Libraries were prepared by immunoSEQ multiplex PCR; TCRdb keeps only in-frame clonotypes and omits some of them. The sample gives around 430,000 clones, 88% of which show up once; over 9.5% is in the top ten. The specimen was peripheral blood. All receptors derive from a woman aged 45 to 65 with COVID-19, enrolled during active disease.

This chain connects TRBV28 to TRBJ2-7; the D gene is possibly TRBD1 (6 bases). Trimming left V 3 bases short and J 5 bases short, with 11 bases between. This CDR3 spans 13 amino acids. Germline assignment: CDR1 MDHEN and CDR2 SYDVKM. The CDR3 nucleotides read TGTGCCAGCAGTTTCACACACAGGGACGAGCAGTACTTC. This translates into CASSFTHRDEQYF. Using reference TRBV28 and TRBJ2-7 for the parts outside the CDR3, the full variable domain is DVKVTQSSRYLVKRTGEKVFLECVQDMDHENMFWYRQDPGLGLRLIYFSYDVKMKEKGDIPEGYSVSREKKERFSLILESASTNQTSMYLCASSFTHRDEQYFGPGTRLTVT.

This clone was recorded a few times. The chain links TRBV2 to TRBJ1-3, with 10 bases lining up with TRBD1. The V segment lost 5 bases and the J segment 3 bases; nucleotides outside the gene matches: 4. The CDR3 covers 15 residues. Germline assignment: CDR1 SNHLY and CDR2 FYNNEI. The CDR3 reads CASSRQGASGNTIYF. CDR3 sequence (DNA): TGTGCCAGCAGTAGACAGGGGGCGAGTGGAAACACCATATATTTT.

The chain links TRBV7-9 to TRBJ2-3; 9 bases are shared with TRBD1. Germline V CDR1 and CDR2: SEHNR, FQNEAQ (reference sequence). CDR3 length equals 16 residues. V trimming: 5 bases; J trimming: 1 base; junction bases outside the gene matches: 7. In nucleotides, the CDR3 is TGTGCCAGCAGCCCACGGAGGACAGGGGGCACAGATACGCAGTATTTT. Translating it yields CASSPRRTGGTDTQYF. The entire variable domain, with the rest obtained from reference TRBV7-9 and TRBJ2-3, is as follows: DTGVSQNPRHKITKRGQNVTFRCDPISEHNRLYWYRQTLGQGPEFLTYFQNEAQLEKSRLLSDRFSAERPKGSFSTLEIQRTEQGDSAMYLCASSPRRTGGTDTQYFGPGTRLTVL.

The chain combines TRBV25-1 with TRBJ1-2; D is unclear. CDR3 length equals 15 residues. The germline V gene encodes CDR1 MGHDK and CDR2 SYGVNS. The V end was cut by 0 bases, the J end by 1 base, with 9 bases between. The CDR3 bases are TGTGCCAGCAGTGAATATGGACGGGATAACTATGGCTACACCTTC. Protein: CASSEYGRDNYGYTF.

This chain connects TRBV30 to TRBJ1-2; 7 positions agree with TRBD1. The CDR3 sequence is 13 residues long. From germline, CDR1 is GTSNPN and CDR2 SVGIG (reference sequence). Germline trimming cut 0 bases from V and 5 bases from J; bases unmatched to any gene: 3. CDR3 DNA: TGTGCCTGGAGTGTACTACAGGGGTATGGCTACACCTTC. This sequence encodes CAWSVLQGYGYTF. The entire variable domain, with the rest obtained from reference TRBV30 and TRBJ1-2, is as follows: SQTIHQWPATLVQPVGSPLSLECTVEGTSNPNLYWYRQAAGRGLQLLFYSVGIGQISSEVPQNLSASRPQDRQFILSSKKLLLSDSGFYLCAWSVLQGYGYTFGSGTRLTVV.

J is TRBJ2-1 and V is TRBV15; tentative D call: TRBD2 (6 bases). CDR1 is LNHNV and CDR2 is YYDKDF in the germline V gene (reference sequence). Trimming shortened V by 3 bases and J by 5 bases, and 20 bases separated the two germline ends. The CDR3 is made up of 17 amino acids. Here the CDR3 DNA reads TGTGCCACCAGCAGTTTAGGCGGGGACCCTCCTAACAATGAGCAGTTCTTC. Amino acids: CATSSLGGDPPNNEQFF.

This chain uses TRBV15 with TRBJ1-6, with TRBD1 identical over 10 bases. The CDR3 runs 16 residues. J was trimmed by 7 bases and V by 0 bases; bases with no gene match: 3. Germline lookup yields CDR1 LNHNV and CDR2 YYDKDF (reference sequence). CDR3 loop: CATSRDAGQGNSPLHF. The DNA for the CDR3 is TGTGCCACCAGCAGAGACGCGGGACAGGGGAATTCACCCCTCCACTTT.

V gene TRBV4-2 combines with J gene TRBJ2-7; 8 bases align to TRBD2. The CDR3 length is 16 residues. V lost 6 bases and J lost 1; bases outside the gene matches: 11. The germline gives CDR1 LGHNA, CDR2 YNFKEQ. The DNA of the CDR3 is TGTGCCAGCAGTTTAGGGCGGGGGGCTTCGTCCTACGAGCAGTACTTC. Translated: CASSLGRGASSYEQYF.

The chain links TRBV11-1 to TRBJ2-1, with 11 bases that match TRBD2. With 4 bases clipped from V and 6 bases from J, the junction kept 2 bases outside the gene matches. The germline CDR1 and CDR2 sequences are SGHAT and FQDESV (reference sequence). The CDR3 runs to 14 residues. The CDR3: CASSSSGGLNEQFF. In DNA, the CDR3 is TGTGCCAGCAGCTCTAGCGGGGGGCTCAATGAGCAGTTCTTC.

The chain is built from TRBV4-1 and TRBJ1-4; D unresolved. Germline V gene lookup returns CDR1 MGHRA and CDR2 YSYEKL. The V gene lost 0 bases and the J gene lost 5 bases, with 10 bases spanning the gap. This CDR3 comprises 15 residues. CDR3 DNA: TGCGCCAGCAGCCAAGAAGGAGCGGGCAATGAAAAACTGTTTTTT. Protein: CASSQEGAGNEKLFF.

The chain couples TRBV21-1 to TRBJ1-2; TRBD1, as called in the table, went unchecked against the DNA. TRBV21-1 is recorded as a pseudogene. This CDR3 region has 14 residues. CDR3 DNA sequence: TGTGCCAGCAGCAAAGTCAATCCTAACTATGGCTACACCTTC. Protein product: CASSKVNPNYGYTF.

This chain joins TRBV10-2 and TRBJ2-1, with 10 nucleotides matching TRBD2. Unmatched junction bases numbered 13, after V lost 6 bases and J lost 8 bases. The germline gives CDR1 WSHSY, CDR2 SAAADI. The CDR3 has 16 amino acids. CDR3 protein: CASSFAGSGGSHEQFF. CDR3 DNA: TGCGCCAGCAGCTTTGCGGGTAGCGGGGGGAGTCATGAGCAGTTCTTC.

The V gene is TRBV28, the J gene TRBJ1-2, with TRBD1 as a possible D gene (5 bases). The CDR3 loop spans 11 amino acids. Trimming left V 7 bases short and J 8 bases short, with 11 bases between. The germline V gene encodes CDR1 MDHEN and CDR2 SYDVKM. CDR3 in DNA: TGTGCCAGCACCCAGGGATTAGGCTACACCTTC. Translated: CASTQGLGYTF.

This clone was seen just once. V and J are TRBV29-1 and TRBJ1-3; D gene ambiguous. Germline V lookup: CDR1 SQVTM, CDR2 ANQGSEA. CDR3 size: 13 residues. Trimming removed 5 bases from V and 0 bases from J, with 8 bases in between. The CDR3 nucleotides are TGCAGCGTTTTAGAGTTCTCTGGAAACACCATATATTTT. Encoded protein: CSVLEFSGNTIYF. Variable domain in full (rest from reference TRBV29-1 and TRBJ1-3): SAVISQKPSRDICQRGTSLTIQCQVDSQVTMMFWYRQQPGQSLTLIATANQGSEATYESGFVIDKFPISRPNLTFSTLTVSNMSPEDSSIYLCSVLEFSGNTIYFGEGSWLTVV.

This sequence joins TRBV6-5 and TRBJ2-7, with TRBD1 identical over 8 bases. The J segment lost 6 bases and the V segment lost 2 bases, leaving 3 bases of the junction unmatched. Germline assignment: CDR1 MNHEY and CDR2 SVGAGI. The CDR3 has 13 amino acids. The CDR3 loop is CASSYGDRSEQYF. CDR3 bases: TGTGCCAGCAGTTACGGGGACAGGAGCGAGCAGTACTTC.

This clone has a count of ten or more. J is TRBJ1-5 and V is TRBV6-6; tentatively, D is TRBD1 (6 bases). The ends were cut back, 5 bases at V and 2 bases at J, with 19 bases in the middle. This CDR3 contains 17 residues. Germline V lookup: CDR1 MNHNY, CDR2 SVGAGI (reference sequence). The CDR3 DNA follows: TGTGCCAGCAGTCCTTGGGGGGGCGACTGGGGCAATCAGCCCCAGCATTTT. Amino acids: CASSPWGGDWGNQPQHF.

The chain has TRBV5-1 and TRBJ1-2; 7 bases align to TRBD1. CDR1 and CDR2 (germline): SGHRS, YFSETQ. V dropped 4 bases and J dropped 7; count of bases not matched to a gene: 7. There are 13 residues in the CDR3. The CDR3 nucleotides are TGCGCCAGCAGCACCTACAGGGGTACTGGCTACACCTTC. It yields the protein CASSTYRGTGYTF.

This clone has a single count. The chain couples TRBV2 to TRBJ2-7; D gene uncertain. There are 14 residues in the CDR3. V dropped 4 bases and J dropped 2 bases, with 12 bases sitting between them. Germline V gives CDR1 SNHLY, CDR2 FYNNEI. CDR3 amino acids: CASSGSGDPYEQYF. The CDR3 DNA reads TGTGCCAGCAGTGGGTCCGGAGATCCCTACGAGCAGTACTTC.

The V gene is TRBV18, the J gene TRBJ1-2; possible D gene TRBD1, 5 bases. Trimming stripped 5 bases from V and 7 bases from J, with 17 bases between. In germline, CDR1 is KGHSH, CDR2 LQKENI. This CDR3 is built from 14 residues. The CDR3 DNA sequence: TGTGCCAGCTCAATCGTGGACAACTTCGGTGGCTACACCTTC. Protein sequence: CASSIVDNFGGYTF.

The rearrangement links TRBV3-1 (or the pseudogene TRBV3-2) to TRBJ2-5; weak D call: TRBD2 (5 bases). The CDR3 loop spans 16 amino acids. V gave up 0 bases and J gave up 4 bases, with 15 bases separating them. Germline CDR1 LGHDT, CDR2 YNNKEL (reference sequence). This CDR3 is CASSQEAGVVGETQYF. The CDR3, as DNA: TGTGCCAGCAGCCAAGAAGCCGGGGTAGTAGGAGAGACCCAGTACTTC.

The chain links TRBV6-5 to TRBJ1-2; 8 positions agree with TRBD1. Germline V lookup: CDR1 MNHEY, CDR2 SVGAGI. This CDR3 is built from 13 residues. V gave up 6 bases and J gave up 7 bases; unmatched junction bases: 7. The CDR3 region is CASSQGANAGYTF. CDR3 coding DNA: TGTGCCAGCAGCCAGGGGGCGAATGCTGGCTACACCTTC.

This chain connects TRBV5-1 to TRBJ2-6, with TRBD1 identical over 9 bases. In germline, CDR1 is SGHRS, CDR2 YFSETQ. After removal of 4 bases from V and 9 bases from J, the junction contained 8 bases not matched to a gene. The CDR3 sequence is 15 residues long. The CDR3 DNA reads TGCGCCAGCAGCCCGACGGACAGGGGAGACAACGTCCTGACTTTC. This codes for CASSPTDRGDNVLTF. Variable domain in full (rest from reference TRBV5-1 and TRBJ2-6): KAGVTQTPRYLIKTRGQQVTLSCSPISGHRSVSWYQQTPGQGLQFLFEYFSETQRNKGNFPGRFSGRQFSNSRSEMNVSTLELGDSALYLCASSPTDRGDNVLTFGAGSRLTVL.

Notes on this clone: The identical CDR3 is also encoded by other nucleotide sequences in the sample. The V and J genes are TRBV11-2 and TRBJ1-2; 7 positions agree with TRBD1. Trimming cost V 1 base and J 5 bases; bases outside gene matches: 1. Per the germline V gene, CDR1 is SGHAT and CDR2 is FQNNGV. This CDR3 region has 13 residues. The CDR3 DNA reads TGTGCCAGCAGCTTAGGCAGGGGGTATGGCTACACCTTC. Its translation: CASSLGRGYGYTF.

J is TRBJ1-5 and V is TRBV21-1; the DNA was not used to check the table's D call, TRBD1. TRBV21-1 constitutes a pseudogene. This CDR3 spans 17 amino acids. The CDR3: CASNSGTGCASNQPQHF. In DNA, the CDR3 is TGTGCCAGCAACTCCGGGACAGGGTGTGCGAGCAATCAGCCCCAGCATTTT.

The CDR3 DNA reads as TGTGCCAGCAGCCCAGGGGACAGGGGGCCCTATAGCAATCAGCCCCAGCATTTT. It specifies CASSPGDRGPYSNQPQHF. The gene calls are TRBV7-2 and TRBJ1-5, with 12 bases matching TRBD1. Germline V gives CDR1 SGHTA, CDR2 FQGNSA. V lost 5 bases to trimming and J lost 0 bases; unmatched junction nucleotides: 8. The length of the CDR3 is 18 residues.

V is TRBV28 and J is TRBJ1-1, with unresolved D. CDR1 and CDR2 (germline): MDHEN, SYDVKM. This CDR3 spans 14 amino acids. V lost 5 bases to trimming and J lost 4 bases, with 14 bases between them. The CDR3 loop reads CASSPTGVATEAFF. DNA of the CDR3: TGTGCCAGCAGTCCCACGGGTGTGGCCACTGAAGCTTTCTTT.

This chain joins TRBV5-1 and TRBJ1-4, with TRBD1 as a possible D gene (5 bases). Germline values: CDR1 SGHRS, CDR2 YFSETQ. V gave up 3 bases and J gave up 6 bases, with 15 bases separating them. CDR3 length equals 15 residues. The CDR3 spells CASSSQGEGYEKLFF. CDR3 coding DNA: TGCGCCAGCAGCTCCCAAGGGGAGGGATATGAAAAACTGTTTTTT.

CDR3 protein: CASSLRPAGYSYGYTF. DNA for the CDR3: TGTGCCAGCAGTTTACGACCTGCGGGGTACAGCTATGGCTACACCTTC. The chain joins TRBV28 to TRBJ1-2; D not resolved. The CDR3 is 16 residues long. The germline V gene has CDR1 MDHEN and CDR2 SYDVKM. The ends were cut back, 2 bases at V and 4 bases at J, with 17 bases in the middle.

This chain connects TRBV3-1 (or the pseudogene TRBV3-2) to TRBJ1-1, with 7 bases matching TRBD1. The CDR3 runs 14 residues. With V trimmed by 0 bases and J by 11 bases, 9 bases remained unmatched. Germline CDR1 and CDR2: LGHDT and YNNKEL (reference sequence). CDR3 sequence: CASSQDLDRAYAFF. Written as DNA, the CDR3 is TGTGCCAGCAGCCAAGATCTTGACAGGGCTTATGCTTTCTTT.